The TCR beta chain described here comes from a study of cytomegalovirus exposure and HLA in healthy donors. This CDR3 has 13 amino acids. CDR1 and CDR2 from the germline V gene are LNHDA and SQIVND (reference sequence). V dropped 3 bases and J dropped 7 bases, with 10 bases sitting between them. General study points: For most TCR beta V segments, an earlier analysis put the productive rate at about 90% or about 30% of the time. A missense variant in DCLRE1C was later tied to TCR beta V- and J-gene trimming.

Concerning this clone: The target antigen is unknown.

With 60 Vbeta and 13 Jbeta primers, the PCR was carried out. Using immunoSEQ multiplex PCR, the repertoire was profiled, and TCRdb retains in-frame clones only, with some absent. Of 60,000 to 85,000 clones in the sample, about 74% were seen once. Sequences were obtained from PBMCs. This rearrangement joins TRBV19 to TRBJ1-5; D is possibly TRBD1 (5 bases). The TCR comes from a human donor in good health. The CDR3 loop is CASSIQGGQPQHF. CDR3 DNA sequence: TGTGCCAGTAGTATCCAGGGTGGGCAGCCCCAGCATTTT.